The present T cell receptor beta chain was sequenced within a study of shared clonotypes between healthy human individuals. Genomic DNA (from each subset) was split evenly across several immunoSEQ plates. Original processing methods: ImmunoSEQ output lacked quality scores and full-length reads, limiting matched filtering. The assay was immunoSEQ multiplex PCR, and TCRdb's table has in-frame clones only and misses some. V and J calls and clone size are those listed in that table; D and trimming were worked out from the DNA. In the table there are over a million clones, around 97% of which are singletons. Remarks on this clone: Its antigen is unidentified.

In germline, CDR1 is SGHDT, CDR2 YYEEEE. This CDR3 is 15 amino acids long. V lost 2 bases to trimming and J lost 2 bases; unmatched junction nucleotides: 4. Points from the study as a whole: Shared across a few donors were about 4.8% of the naive CD4 clonotypes. The represented genetic and exposure-history diversity was limited by the small number of donors.

The rearrangement uses TRBV5-6 and TRBJ2-7, with TRBD2 matching over 10 bases. This receptor was identified in a man in his thirties or forties in good health. The sequenced material came from naive CD4+ T cells sorted from blood. Subset described: CD45RA+ positively selected. The DNA for the CDR3 is TGTGCCAGCAGCTTTTTTGGGACTAGCGCCTACGAGCAGTACTTC. This translates into CASSFFGTSAYEQYF.